This paragraph covers one T cell receptor (beta chain) sequence. Antigen: not known. The authors ran a second PCR of about 7 to 11 cycles using a sample-barcoded 5' primer and a J-beta primer mix. Tags on each cDNA molecule came from a template-switch adaptor with 12 random nucleotides. Sequencing of every sample gave 2.5 million or more CDR3-containing paired-end reads. TCRdb re-called the 5' RACE reads with MiXCR, one entry per CDR3 protein. The table has about 730,000 distinct CDR3 sequences, 40% to 45% seen once. CDR1 and CDR2 from the germline V gene are KGHDR and SFDVKD. CDR3 size: 18 residues. With V trimmed by 2 bases and J by 1 base, 7 bases remained unmatched. This record comes from a study of blood T cells in healthy people across ages. Study results and caveats: Strongly correlated with naive T cell percentage was TCR beta diversity.

In each sample, at least 6 million PBMCs were isolated. This receptor was taken from a woman aged 55-69 years in good health. V gene TRBV24-1 combines with J gene TRBJ1-5; TRBD1 aligns across 10 bases. The sample comprised blood. The DNA of the CDR3 is TGTGCCACCAGTGATTCCTCCGGGACAGGGGTAAGCAATCAGCCCCAGCATTTT. Residues: CATSDSSGTGVSNQPQHF.